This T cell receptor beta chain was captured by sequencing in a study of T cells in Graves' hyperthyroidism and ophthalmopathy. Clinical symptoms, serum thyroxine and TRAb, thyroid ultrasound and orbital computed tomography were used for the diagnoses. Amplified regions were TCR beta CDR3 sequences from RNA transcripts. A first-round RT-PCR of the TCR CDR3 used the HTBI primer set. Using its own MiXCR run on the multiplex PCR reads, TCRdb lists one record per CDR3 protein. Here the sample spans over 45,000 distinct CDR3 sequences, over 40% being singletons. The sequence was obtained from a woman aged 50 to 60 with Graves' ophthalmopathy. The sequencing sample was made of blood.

The CDR3 coding sequence is TGCAGTGCTAGTTGGGGTGGCAATCAGCCCCAGTACTTC. This gives the protein CSASWGGNQPQYF. The chain couples TRBV20-1 to TRBJ2-5; D unresolved. Germline assignment: CDR1 DFQATT and CDR2 SNEGSKA (reference sequence). The V end was cut by 3 bases, the J end by 9 bases, with 17 bases between. The length of the CDR3 is 13 residues.